Sequencing of this T cell receptor beta chain was carried out in a study of T-cell memory formation after mild COVID-19. Study results and caveats: CD4/CD8 balance characterized clones contracting day 15 to 85, and CD4+ skew characterized later expanders.

As regards this clonotype: Its antigen is currently unknown.

The germline V gene encodes CDR1 SEHNR and CDR2 FQNEAQ (reference sequence). This CDR3 has 19 residues. Deletions cut 3 bases from V and 1 base from J, with 22 bases between. TCRdb re-called the 5' RACE reads through MiXCR, storing one row per CDR3 protein. This table holds a few hundred thousand distinct CDR3 sequences, roughly 22% found once. The chain recombines TRBV7-9 with TRBJ2-1; D gene unclear. The source of this sequence is an adult woman who had mild COVID-19 (a few samples of this study predate the infection). Cell type and time point are not known. The sample comprised PBMCs or a T cell subset sorted from them (not recorded which). CDR3 amino acids: CASSFPSSRTLSSYNEQFF. DNA of the CDR3: TGTGCCAGCAGCTTCCCAAGCAGCCGAACACTATCTTCCTACAATGAGCAGTTCTTC.